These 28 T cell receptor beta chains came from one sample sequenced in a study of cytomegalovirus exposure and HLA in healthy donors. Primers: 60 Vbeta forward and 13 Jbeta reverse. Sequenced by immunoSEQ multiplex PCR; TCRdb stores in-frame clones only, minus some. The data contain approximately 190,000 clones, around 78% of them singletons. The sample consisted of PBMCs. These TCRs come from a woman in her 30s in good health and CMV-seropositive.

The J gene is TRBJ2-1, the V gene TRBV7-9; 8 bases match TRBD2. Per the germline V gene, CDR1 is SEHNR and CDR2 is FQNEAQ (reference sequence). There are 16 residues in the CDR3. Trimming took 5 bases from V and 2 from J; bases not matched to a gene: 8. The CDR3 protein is CASSHVSGGTYNEQFF. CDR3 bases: TGTGCCAGCAGCCATGTAAGCGGGGGTACCTACAATGAGCAGTTCTTC.

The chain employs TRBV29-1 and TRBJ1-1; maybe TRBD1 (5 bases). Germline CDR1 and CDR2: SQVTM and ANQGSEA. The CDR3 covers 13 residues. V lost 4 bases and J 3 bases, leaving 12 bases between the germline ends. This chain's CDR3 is CSVGGRGDTEAFF. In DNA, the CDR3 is TGCAGCGTTGGGGGTCGGGGGGACACTGAAGCTTTCTTT.

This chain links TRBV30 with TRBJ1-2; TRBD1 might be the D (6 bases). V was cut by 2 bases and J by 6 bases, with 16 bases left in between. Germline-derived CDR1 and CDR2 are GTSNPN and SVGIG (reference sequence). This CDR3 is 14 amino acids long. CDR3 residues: CAWSPIWDTDGYTF. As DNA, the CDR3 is TGTGCCTGGAGTCCTATCTGGGACACAGATGGCTACACCTTC.

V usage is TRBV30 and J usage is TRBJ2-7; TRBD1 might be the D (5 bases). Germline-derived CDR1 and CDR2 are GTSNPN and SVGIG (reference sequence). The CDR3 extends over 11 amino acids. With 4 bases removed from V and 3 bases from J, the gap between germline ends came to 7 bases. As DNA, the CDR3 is TGTGCCTGGACGGACAACTACGAGCAGTACTTC. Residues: CAWTDNYEQYF.

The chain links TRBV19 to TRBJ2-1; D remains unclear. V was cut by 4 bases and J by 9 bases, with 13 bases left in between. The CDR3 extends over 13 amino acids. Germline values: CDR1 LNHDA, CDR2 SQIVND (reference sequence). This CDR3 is CASSKRKLSEQFF. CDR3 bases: TGTGCCAGTAGTAAGAGGAAGCTCTCTGAGCAGTTCTTC.

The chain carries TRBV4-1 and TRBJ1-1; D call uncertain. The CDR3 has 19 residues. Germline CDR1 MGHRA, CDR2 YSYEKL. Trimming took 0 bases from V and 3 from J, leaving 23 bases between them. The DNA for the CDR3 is TGCGCCAGCAGCCAAGACCCCCTCCGGGGTAACGTCGGGGACACTGAAGCTTTCTTT. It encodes CASSQDPLRGNVGDTEAFF.

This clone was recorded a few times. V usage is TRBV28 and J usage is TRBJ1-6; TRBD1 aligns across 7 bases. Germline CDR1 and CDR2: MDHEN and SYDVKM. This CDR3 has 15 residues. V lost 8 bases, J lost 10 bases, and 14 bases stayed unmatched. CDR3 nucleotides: TGTGCCAGCCGATTCGACGACAGGGAAGAATCACCCCTCCACTTT. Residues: CASRFDDREESPLHF.

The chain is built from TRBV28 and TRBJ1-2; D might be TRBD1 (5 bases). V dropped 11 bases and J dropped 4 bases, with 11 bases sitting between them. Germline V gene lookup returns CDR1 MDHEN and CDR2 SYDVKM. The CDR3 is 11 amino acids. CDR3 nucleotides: TGTGCCGCCGGCGGGGGCTATGGCTACACCTTC. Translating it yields CAAGGGYGYTF.

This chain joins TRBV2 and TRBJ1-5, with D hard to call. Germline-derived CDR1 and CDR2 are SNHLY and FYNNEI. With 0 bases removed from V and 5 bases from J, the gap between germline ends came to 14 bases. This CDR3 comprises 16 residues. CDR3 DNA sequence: TGTGCCAGCAGTGAAGCGCTGGGAAACGGGGATCAGCCCCAGCATTTT. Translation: CASSEALGNGDQPQHF.

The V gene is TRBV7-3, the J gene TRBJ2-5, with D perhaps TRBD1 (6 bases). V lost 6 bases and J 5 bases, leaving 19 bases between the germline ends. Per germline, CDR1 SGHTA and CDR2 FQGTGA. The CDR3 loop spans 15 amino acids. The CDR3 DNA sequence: TGTGCCAGCAGTCTAGGACAGTTACCCTCGGAGACCCAGTACTTC. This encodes CASSLGQLPSETQYF. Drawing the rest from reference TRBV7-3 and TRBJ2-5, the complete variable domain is GAGVSQTPSNKVTEKGKYVELRCDPISGHTALYWYRQSLGQGPEFLIYFQGTGAADDSGLPNDRFFAVRPEGSVSTLKIQRTERGDSAVYLCASSLGQLPSETQYFGPGTRLLVL.

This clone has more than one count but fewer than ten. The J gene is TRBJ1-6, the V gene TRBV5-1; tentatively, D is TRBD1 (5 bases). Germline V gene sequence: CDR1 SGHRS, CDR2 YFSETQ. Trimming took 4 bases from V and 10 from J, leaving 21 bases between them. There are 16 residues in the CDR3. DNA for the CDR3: TGCGCCAGCAGCCCAGGTCGACAGTTCGAATCATCACCCCTCCACTTT. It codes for CASSPGRQFESSPLHF. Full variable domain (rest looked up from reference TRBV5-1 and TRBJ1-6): KAGVTQTPRYLIKTRGQQVTLSCSPISGHRSVSWYQQTPGQGLQFLFEYFSETQRNKGNFPGRFSGRQFSNSRSEMNVSTLELGDSALYLCASSPGRQFESSPLHFGNGTRLTVT.

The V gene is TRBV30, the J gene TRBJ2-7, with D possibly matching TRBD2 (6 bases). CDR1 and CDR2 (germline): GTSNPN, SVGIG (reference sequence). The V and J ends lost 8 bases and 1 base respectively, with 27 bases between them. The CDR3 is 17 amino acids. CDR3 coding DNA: TGTGCCGGAGGGTGGTGGGATAAAGGTTCCGGGTCCTACGAGCAGTACTTC. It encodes CAGGWWDKGSGSYEQYF.

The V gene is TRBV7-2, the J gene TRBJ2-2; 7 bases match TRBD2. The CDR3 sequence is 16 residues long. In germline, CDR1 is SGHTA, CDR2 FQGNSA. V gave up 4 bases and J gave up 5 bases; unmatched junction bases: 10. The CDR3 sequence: CASSSPTAGVTGELFF. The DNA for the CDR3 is TGTGCCAGCAGCTCTCCGACTGCGGGAGTGACCGGGGAGCTGTTTTTT.

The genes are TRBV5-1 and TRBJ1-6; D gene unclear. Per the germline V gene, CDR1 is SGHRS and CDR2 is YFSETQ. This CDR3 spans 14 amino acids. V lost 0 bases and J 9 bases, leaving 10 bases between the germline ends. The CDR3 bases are TGCGCCAGCAGCTTGGGTCGGGAGACTTCACCCCTCCACTTT. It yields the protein CASSLGRETSPLHF. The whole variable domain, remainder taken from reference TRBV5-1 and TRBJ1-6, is KAGVTQTPRYLIKTRGQQVTLSCSPISGHRSVSWYQQTPGQGLQFLFEYFSETQRNKGNFPGRFSGRQFSNSRSEMNVSTLELGDSALYLCASSLGRETSPLHFGNGTRLTVT.

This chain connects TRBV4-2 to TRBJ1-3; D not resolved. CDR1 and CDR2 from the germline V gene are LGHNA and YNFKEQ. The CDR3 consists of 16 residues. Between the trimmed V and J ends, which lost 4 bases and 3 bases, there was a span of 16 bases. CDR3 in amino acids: CASSPTTSFIGNTIYF. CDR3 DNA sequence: TGTGCCAGCAGCCCAACTACCAGCTTTATTGGAAACACCATATATTTT.

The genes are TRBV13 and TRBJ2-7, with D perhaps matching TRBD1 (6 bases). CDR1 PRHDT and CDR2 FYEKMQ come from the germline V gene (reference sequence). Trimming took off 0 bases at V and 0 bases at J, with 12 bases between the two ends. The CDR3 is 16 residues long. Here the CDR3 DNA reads TGTGCCAGCAGCTTAGGTCTCAGGGGAACCTCCTACGAGCAGTACTTC. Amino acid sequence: CASSLGLRGTSYEQYF.

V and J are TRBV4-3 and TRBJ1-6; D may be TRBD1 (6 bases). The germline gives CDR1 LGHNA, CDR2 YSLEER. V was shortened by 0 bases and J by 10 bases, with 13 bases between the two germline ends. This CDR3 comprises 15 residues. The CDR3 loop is CASSQDRGGDSPLHF. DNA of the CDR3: TGCGCCAGCAGCCAAGATAGGGGGGGCGACTCACCCCTCCACTTT.

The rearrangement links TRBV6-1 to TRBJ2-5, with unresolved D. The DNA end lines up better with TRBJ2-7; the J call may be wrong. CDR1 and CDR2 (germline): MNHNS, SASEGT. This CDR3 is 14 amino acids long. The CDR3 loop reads CASQVDTLPYEQYF. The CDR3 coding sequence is TGTGCCAGCCAAGTAGACACACTGCCCTACGAGCAGTACTTC.

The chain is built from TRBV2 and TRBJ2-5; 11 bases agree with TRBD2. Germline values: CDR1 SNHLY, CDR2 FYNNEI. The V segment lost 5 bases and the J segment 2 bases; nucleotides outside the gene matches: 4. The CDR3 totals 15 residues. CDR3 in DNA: TGTGCCAGCAGTTTTAGCGGGGGGGAGCAAGAGACCCAGTACTTC. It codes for CASSFSGGEQETQYF.

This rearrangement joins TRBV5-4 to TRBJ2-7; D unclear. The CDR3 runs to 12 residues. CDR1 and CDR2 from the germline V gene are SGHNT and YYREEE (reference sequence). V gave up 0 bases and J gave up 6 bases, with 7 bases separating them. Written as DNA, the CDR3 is TGTGCCAGCAGCTTGGGGAGTGGCGAGCAGTACTTC. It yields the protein CASSLGSGEQYF. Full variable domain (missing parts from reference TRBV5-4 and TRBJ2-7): ETGVTQSPTHLIKTRGQQVTLRCSSQSGHNTVSWYQQALGQGPQFIFQYYREEENGRGNFPPRFSGLQFPNYSSELNVNALELDDSALYLCASSLGSGEQYFGPGTRLTVT.

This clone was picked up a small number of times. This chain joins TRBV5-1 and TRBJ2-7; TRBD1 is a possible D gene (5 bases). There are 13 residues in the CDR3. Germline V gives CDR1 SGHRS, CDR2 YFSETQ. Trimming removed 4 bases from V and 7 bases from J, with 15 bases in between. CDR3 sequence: CASSLSAGREQYF. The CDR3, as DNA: TGCGCCAGCAGCCTATCGGCAGGGCGAGAGCAGTACTTC.

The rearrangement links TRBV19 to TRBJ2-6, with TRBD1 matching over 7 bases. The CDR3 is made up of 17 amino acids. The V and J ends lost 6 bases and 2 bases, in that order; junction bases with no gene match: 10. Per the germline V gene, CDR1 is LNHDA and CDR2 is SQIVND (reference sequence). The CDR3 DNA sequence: TGTGCCAGTAGCCGTGGGACAGACTCCCCTGGGGCCAACGTCCTGACTTTC. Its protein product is CASSRGTDSPGANVLTF.

The DNA for the CDR3 is TGTGCCAGCAGTTCCTACGGACTAGGCGGGAGATTCGACACCGGGGAGCTGTTTTTT. Its translation is CASSSYGLGGRFDTGELFF. This chain uses TRBV28 with TRBJ2-2; TRBD2 matches 7 bases. Germline loops: CDR1 MDHEN, CDR2 SYDVKM. The V and J ends lost 4 bases and 3 bases, in that order; junction bases with no gene match: 17. The CDR3 runs 19 residues.

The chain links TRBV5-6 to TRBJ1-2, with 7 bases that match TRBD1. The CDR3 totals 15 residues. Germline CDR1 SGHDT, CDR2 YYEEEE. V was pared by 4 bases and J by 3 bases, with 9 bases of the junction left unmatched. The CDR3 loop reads CASSLGQVDHYGYTF. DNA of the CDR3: TGTGCCAGCAGCCTAGGACAGGTAGACCACTATGGCTACACCTTC.

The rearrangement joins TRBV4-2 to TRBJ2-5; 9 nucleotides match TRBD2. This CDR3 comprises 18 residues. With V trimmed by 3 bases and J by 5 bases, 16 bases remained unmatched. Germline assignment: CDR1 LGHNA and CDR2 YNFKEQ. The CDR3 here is CASSQELTSGRTEETQYF. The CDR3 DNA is TGTGCCAGCAGCCAGGAACTTACTAGCGGGCGAACGGAGGAGACCCAGTACTTC.

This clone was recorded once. The CDR3 sequence is CASSYTGGLDGYTF. The DNA for the CDR3 is TGCGCCAGCAGCTACACAGGGGGTCTCGATGGCTACACCTTC. The chain recombines TRBV5-1 with TRBJ1-2; 8 positions agree with TRBD1. V gave up 3 bases and J gave up 6 bases; unmatched junction bases: 7. CDR1 is SGHRS and CDR2 is YFSETQ in the germline V gene. CDR3 size: 14 residues.

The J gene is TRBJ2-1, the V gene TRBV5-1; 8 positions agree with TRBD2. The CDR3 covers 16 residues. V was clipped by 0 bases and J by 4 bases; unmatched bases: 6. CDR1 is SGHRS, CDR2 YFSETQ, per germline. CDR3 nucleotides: TGCGCCAGCAGCTTGGAACCAGCGGGGGTTTACAATGAGCAGTTCTTC. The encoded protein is CASSLEPAGVYNEQFF.

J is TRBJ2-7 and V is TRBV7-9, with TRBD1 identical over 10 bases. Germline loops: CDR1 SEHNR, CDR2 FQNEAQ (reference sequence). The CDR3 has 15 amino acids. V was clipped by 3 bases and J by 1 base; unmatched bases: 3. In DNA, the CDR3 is TGTGCCAGCAGCTTCCCGGGACAGGGGTCCTACGAGCAGTACTTC. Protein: CASSFPGQGSYEQYF.